This record looks at one TCR beta chain sequence and its context. The sample originates from a study of post-analysis software for immune sequencing data. CDR1 and CDR2 (germline): SGHTA, FQGNSA. The CDR3 is 14 amino acids. V lost 3 bases, J lost 2 bases, and 4 bases stayed unmatched. Incorporated into the TCR beta cDNA libraries were unique molecular identifiers, which served to reduce PCR and sequencing biases. TCRdb reanalysed the PCR reads using MiXCR and keeps one entry per CDR3 protein. The data contain 150,000 to 200,000 distinct CDR3 sequences, about 37% of them singletons. Sequencing used blood, obtained after autologous hematopoietic stem cell transplantation. This clonotype was obtained from a girl aged 10-17 years with multiple sclerosis. The chain recombines TRBV7-2 with TRBJ2-7; 7 bases match TRBD2. The CDR3 bases are TGTGCCAGCAGCTTCACCGGGACTACCTACGAGCAGTACTTC. Its translation: CASSFTGTTYEQYF.